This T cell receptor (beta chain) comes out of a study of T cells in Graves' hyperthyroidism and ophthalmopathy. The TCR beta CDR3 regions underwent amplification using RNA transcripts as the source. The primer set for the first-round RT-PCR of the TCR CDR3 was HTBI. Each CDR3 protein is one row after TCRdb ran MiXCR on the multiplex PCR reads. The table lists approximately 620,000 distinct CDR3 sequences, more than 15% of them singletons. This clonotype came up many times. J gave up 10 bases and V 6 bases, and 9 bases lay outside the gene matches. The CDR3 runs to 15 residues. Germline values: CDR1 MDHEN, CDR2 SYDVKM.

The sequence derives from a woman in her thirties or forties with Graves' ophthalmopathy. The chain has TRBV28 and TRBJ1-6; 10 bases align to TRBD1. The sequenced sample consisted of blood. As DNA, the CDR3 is TGTGCCAGCAGGGGTCCGGGACAGGGGACCTCACCCCTCCACTTT. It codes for CASRGPGQGTSPLHF.